The following is a T cell receptor beta chain sequence with its context. Original handling: The assay estimated nucleated cells by amplifying reference gene primers. The method was immunoSEQ multiplex PCR; TCRdb's version includes in-frame clones alone and lacks a portion of them. V and J calls plus clone size are reproduced from that table; the DNA served to infer D and trimming. The sample consists of under 300,000 clones, around 90% of them appearing once. The entry originates in a study of blood T cell repertoires in COVID-19. Across the study: The United States, Italy and Spain provided the acute and convalescent COVID-19 samples. Nucleic acid was either cDNA or gDNA, and it came from T cells, B-cell-depleted T cells, or PBMCs.

The CDR3 runs to 14 residues. V lost 2 bases and J 1 base, leaving 8 bases between the germline ends. Looked up from germline, CDR1 is MGHDK and CDR2 is SYGVNS. This clonotype was obtained from a woman aged 25 to 39 with acute or convalescent COVID-19. This rearrangement joins TRBV25-1 to TRBJ1-1; D not resolved. The sample comprised peripheral blood. The CDR3 DNA sequence: TGTGCCAGCAGTGAAACCGGGAAGAACACTGAAGCTTTCTTT. Amino acids: CASSETGKNTEAFF. The complete variable domain, with remaining parts taken from reference TRBV25-1 and TRBJ1-1, reads EADIYQTPRYLVIGTGKKITLECSQTMGHDKMYWYQQDPGMELHLIHYSYGVNSTEKGDLSSESTVSRIRTEHFPLTLESARPSHTSQYLCASSETGKNTEAFFGQGTRLTVV.